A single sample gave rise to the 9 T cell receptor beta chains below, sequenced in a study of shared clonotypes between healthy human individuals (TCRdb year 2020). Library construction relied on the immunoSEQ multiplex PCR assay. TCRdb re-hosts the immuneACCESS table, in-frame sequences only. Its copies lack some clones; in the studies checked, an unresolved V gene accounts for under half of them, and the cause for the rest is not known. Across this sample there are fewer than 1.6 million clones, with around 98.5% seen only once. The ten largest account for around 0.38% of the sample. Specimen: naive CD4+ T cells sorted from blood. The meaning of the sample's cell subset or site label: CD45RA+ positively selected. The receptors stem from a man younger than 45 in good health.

The CDR3 DNA reads as TGTGCCAGCAGTGAAGCAGTCGGGGTTGGTGAAAAACTGTTTTTT. It yields the protein CASSEAVGVGEKLFF. V is TRBV6-1 and J is TRBJ1-4; D ambiguous. The CDR3 runs 15 residues. The V gene's germline CDR1 is MNHNS and CDR2 SASEGT. V shed 0 bases and J shed 7 bases, with 12 bases lying between them.

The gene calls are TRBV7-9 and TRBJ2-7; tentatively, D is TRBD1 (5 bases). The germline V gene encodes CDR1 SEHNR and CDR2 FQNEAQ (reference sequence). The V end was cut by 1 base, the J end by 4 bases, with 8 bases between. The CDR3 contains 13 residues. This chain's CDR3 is CASSLETAYEQYF. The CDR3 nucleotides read TGTGCCAGCAGCTTAGAGACAGCTTACGAGCAGTACTTC. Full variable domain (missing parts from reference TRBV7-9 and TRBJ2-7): DTGVSQNPRHKITKRGQNVTFRCDPISEHNRLYWYRQTLGQGPEFLTYFQNEAQLEKSRLLSDRFSAERPKGSFSTLEIQRTEQGDSAMYLCASSLETAYEQYFGPGTRLTVT.

The CDR3 sequence is CASSLAVRPFLSGEQFF. The CDR3 nucleotides read TGTGCCAGCAGCTTGGCCGTCCGGCCTTTTCTCAGTGGGGAGCAGTTCTTC. The chain couples TRBV5-5 to TRBJ2-1; no clear D. Germline assignment: CDR1 SGHKS and CDR2 YYEKEE (reference sequence). The V end lost 0 bases, the J end lost 10 bases, and 23 bases lay between the germline ends. This CDR3 comprises 17 residues.

Written as DNA, the CDR3 is TGTGCCAGTAGTAGAAGGACCTGGACAGGGGATCGGGAGCAGTACTTC. This encodes CASSRRTWTGDREQYF. V gene TRBV19 combines with J gene TRBJ2-7; TRBD1 matches 9 bases. The CDR3 runs to 16 residues. Germline CDR1 LNHDA, CDR2 SQIVND (reference sequence). V dropped 4 bases and J dropped 7; count of bases not matched to a gene: 14.

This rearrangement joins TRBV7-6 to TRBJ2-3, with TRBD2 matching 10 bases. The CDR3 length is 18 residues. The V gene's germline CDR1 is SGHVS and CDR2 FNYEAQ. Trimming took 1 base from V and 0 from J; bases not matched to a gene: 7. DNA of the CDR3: TGTGCCAGCAGCTTAGTTGGTAGCGGGGGGACTAGCACAGATACGCAGTATTTT. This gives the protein CASSLVGSGGTSTDTQYF. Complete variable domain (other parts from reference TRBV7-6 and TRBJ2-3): GAGVSQSPRYKVTKRGQDVALRCDPISGHVSLYWYRQALGQGPEFLTYFNYEAQQDKSGLPNDRFSAERPEGSISTLTIQRTEQRDSAMYRCASSLVGSGGTSTDTQYFGPGTRLTVL.

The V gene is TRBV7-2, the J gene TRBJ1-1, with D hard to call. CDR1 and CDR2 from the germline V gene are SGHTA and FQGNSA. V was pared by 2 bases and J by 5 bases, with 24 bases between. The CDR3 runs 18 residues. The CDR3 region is CASSLPTGVGWAHTEAFF. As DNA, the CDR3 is TGTGCCAGCAGCTTACCTACCGGGGTCGGTTGGGCCCATACTGAAGCTTTCTTT.

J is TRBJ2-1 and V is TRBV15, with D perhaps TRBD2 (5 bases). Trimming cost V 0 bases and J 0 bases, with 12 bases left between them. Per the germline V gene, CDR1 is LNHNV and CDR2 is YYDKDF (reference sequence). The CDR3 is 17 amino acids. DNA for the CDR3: TGTGCCACCAGCAGAGATATCCCGGGGAGCTCCTACAATGAGCAGTTCTTC. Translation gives CATSRDIPGSSYNEQFF. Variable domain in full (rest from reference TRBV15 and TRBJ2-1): DAMVIQNPRYQVTQFGKPVTLSCSQTLNHNVMYWYQQKSSQAPKLLFHYYDKDFNNEADTPDNFQSRRPNTSFCFLDIRSPGLGDTAMYLCATSRDIPGSSYNEQFFGPGTRLTVL.

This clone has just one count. CDR3 nucleotide sequence: TGTGCCAGCAGTTTAAAAAGGGCCGACAGGAGGAACACTGAAGCTTTCTTT. Encoded protein: CASSLKRADRRNTEAFF. This rearrangement joins TRBV28 to TRBJ1-1, with a weak D call TRBD1 (6 bases). This CDR3 has 17 residues. Trimming cost V 2 bases and J 1 base, with 17 bases left between them. Per the germline V gene, CDR1 is MDHEN and CDR2 is SYDVKM.

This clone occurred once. The CDR3, as DNA: TGTGCCACCAGCAGTTTTGGGGCCCTCGTTAGTTACGAGCAGTACTTC. Residues: CATSSFGALVSYEQYF. The chain is built from TRBV15 and TRBJ2-7, with a tentative D call TRBD1 (5 bases). The germline gives CDR1 LNHNV, CDR2 YYDKDF (reference sequence). The CDR3 contains 16 residues. The germline V and J ends were trimmed by 3 bases and 4 bases, with 19 bases remaining between them.